This T cell receptor beta chain was captured in a study of T cells in pancreatic ductal adenocarcinoma. The study's findings and limits: The resected cohort was biased toward the minority with early-stage disease. Tumor samples had fewer productive templates and approximately 8-fold fewer unique clonotypes than blood. Mean clonality was approximately 0.1 in tumors and roughly 0.066 in blood, not significantly different.

Note on this clone: Antigen unknown.

The CDR3 totals 13 residues. The ends were cut back, 4 bases at V and 4 bases at J, with 14 bases in the middle. Germline CDR1 SQVTM, CDR2 ANQGSEA. No neoadjuvant therapy was given to the selected pancreatic ductal adenocarcinoma patients before their surgery. Libraries were prepared by immunoSEQ multiplex PCR; TCRdb keeps only in-frame clonotypes and omits some of them. Of 25,000 to 35,000 clones in the sample, around nine tenths were seen once. This sequence was found in a human donor with pancreatic ductal adenocarcinoma. The rearrangement uses TRBV29-1 and TRBJ2-7; a possible D gene is TRBD2 (6 bases). The sequenced sample was PBMCs. The CDR3 here is CSVVGGARYEQYF. For the CDR3, the DNA is TGCAGCGTTGTAGGAGGGGCGCGGTACGAGCAGTACTTC.